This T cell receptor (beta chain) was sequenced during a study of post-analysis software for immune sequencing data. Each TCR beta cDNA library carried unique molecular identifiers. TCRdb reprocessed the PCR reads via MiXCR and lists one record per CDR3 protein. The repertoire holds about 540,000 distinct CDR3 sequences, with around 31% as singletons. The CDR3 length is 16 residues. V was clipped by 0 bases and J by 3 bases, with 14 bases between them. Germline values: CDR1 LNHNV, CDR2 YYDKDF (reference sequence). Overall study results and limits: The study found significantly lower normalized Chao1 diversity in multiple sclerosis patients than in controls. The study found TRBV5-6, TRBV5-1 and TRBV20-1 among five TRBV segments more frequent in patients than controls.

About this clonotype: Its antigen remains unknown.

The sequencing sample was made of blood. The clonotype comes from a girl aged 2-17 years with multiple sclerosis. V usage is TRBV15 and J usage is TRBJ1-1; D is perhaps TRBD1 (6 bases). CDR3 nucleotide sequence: TGTGCCACCAGCAGAGAAGGGGGGGTCGTATACACTGAAGCTTTCTTT. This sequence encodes CATSREGGVVYTEAFF.